The present entry profiles one T cell receptor beta chain with its context. Antigen: not known. After removal of 5 bases from V and 4 bases from J, the junction contained 12 bases not matched to a gene. There are 16 residues in the CDR3. Germline values: CDR1 SNHLY, CDR2 FYNNEI. The source of the sample is a study of shared clonotypes between healthy human individuals. Findings and limits, study-wide: The small donor group covered limited genetic and exposure diversity. The authors sampled blood alone, and tissue repertoires likely differ.

The naive CD8 subset, CD45RO-negative cells positively selected for CCR7, excluded terminally differentiated effector memory CD45RA+ cells. Once extracted for a subset, genomic DNA was divided evenly among several immunoSEQ plates. Using immunoSEQ multiplex PCR, the repertoire was profiled, and TCRdb retains in-frame clones only, with some absent. In the table there are around 2,000,000 clones, roughly 94% of which are singletons. This receptor was identified in a young man in good health. Sequencing was performed on naive CD8+ T cells sorted from blood. This chain links TRBV2 with TRBJ2-5, with 8 nucleotides matching TRBD2. CDR3 protein: CASSLSGEGLAETQYF. CDR3 DNA: TGTGCCAGCAGTCTTAGCGGGGAGGGCCTCGCAGAGACCCAGTACTTC.